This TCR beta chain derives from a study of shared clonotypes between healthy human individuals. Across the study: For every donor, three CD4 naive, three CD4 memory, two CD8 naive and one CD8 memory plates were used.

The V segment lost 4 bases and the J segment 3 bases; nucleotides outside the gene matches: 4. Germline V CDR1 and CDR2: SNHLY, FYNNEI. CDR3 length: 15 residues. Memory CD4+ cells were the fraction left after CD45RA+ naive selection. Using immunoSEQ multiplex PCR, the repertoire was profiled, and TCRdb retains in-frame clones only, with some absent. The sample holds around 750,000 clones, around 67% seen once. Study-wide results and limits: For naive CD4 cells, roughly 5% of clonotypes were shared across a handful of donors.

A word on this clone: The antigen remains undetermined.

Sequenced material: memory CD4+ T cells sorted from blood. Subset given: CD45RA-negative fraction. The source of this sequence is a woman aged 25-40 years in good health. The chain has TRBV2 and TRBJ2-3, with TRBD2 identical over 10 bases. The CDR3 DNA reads TGTGCCAGCAGTGCTCTAGCGGGAGAGACAGATACGCAGTATTTT. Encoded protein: CASSALAGETDTQYF. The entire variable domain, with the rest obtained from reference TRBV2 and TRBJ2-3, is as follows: EPEVTQTPSHQVTQMGQEVILRCVPISNHLYFYWYRQILGQKVEFLVSFYNNEISEKSEIFDDQFSVERPDGSNFTLKIRSTKLEDSAMYFCASSALAGETDTQYFGPGTRLTVL.